The 29 T cell receptor beta chains below all came from one sample that was sequenced in a study of T cell repertoires in aging, cancer and after chemotherapy. Amplification of TCR beta used genomic DNA extracted from peripheral blood. A mixed TRB-A/B primer pool amplified rearranged TRB by multiplex touch-down PCR. TCRdb analysed the multiplex PCR reads with MiXCR anew, one entry per CDR3 protein. The table has 800 or so distinct CDR3 sequences, under 65% seen once. Material: blood. The receptors stem from a human donor with a solid tumor.

This clonotype was counted a few times. This chain uses TRBV29-1 with TRBJ1-1; maybe TRBD1 (5 bases). This CDR3 comprises 14 residues. V dropped 6 bases and J dropped 3 bases, with 17 bases sitting between them. Germline V lookup: CDR1 SQVTM, CDR2 ANQGSEA. The CDR3 reads CSVGTLGGDTEAFF. DNA for the CDR3: TGCAGCGTGGGGACTCTCGGGGGGGACACTGAAGCTTTCTTT.

This clonotype was counted a few times. In DNA form, the CDR3 reads TGTGCCTGGAGTGTCCAGGGCGGCTATGGCTACACCTTC. Its translation: CAWSVQGGYGYTF. The chain uses TRBV30 and TRBJ1-2, with a weak D call TRBD1 (5 bases). Germline V gene data show CDR1 as GTSNPN and CDR2 as SVGIG (reference sequence). This CDR3 region has 13 residues. V was shortened by 0 bases and J by 4 bases, with 9 bases between the two germline ends.

A few counts support this clonotype. The V gene is TRBV30, the J gene TRBJ2-7; 7 bases map to TRBD1. The V segment lost 5 bases and the J segment 0 bases; nucleotides outside the gene matches: 1. The V gene's germline CDR1 is GTSNPN and CDR2 SVGIG (reference sequence). The CDR3 runs to 12 residues. The CDR3 coding sequence is TGTGCCTGGGGGGACAGCTCCTACGAGCAGTACTTC. This sequence encodes CAWGDSSYEQYF.

This clonotype was recorded a few times. The V call is TRBV30, the J call TRBJ2-7; 7 nucleotides match TRBD1. Per the germline V gene, CDR1 is GTSNPN and CDR2 is SVGIG (reference sequence). The CDR3 has 13 residues. As DNA, the CDR3 is TGTGCTAGAAGCGAGGGGGCGACCTACGAGCAGTACTTC. Translating it yields CARSEGATYEQYF.

The chain combines TRBV7-2 with TRBJ2-7, with TRBD2 matching over 8 bases. Germline lookup yields CDR1 SGHTA and CDR2 FQGNSA. Trimming at V came to 5 bases and at J to 5 bases, leaving 5 bases not matched to a gene. The CDR3 covers 13 residues. CDR3 in DNA: TGTGCCAGCAGCGGCCGGGGGGGCAACGAGCAGTACTTC. Protein product: CASSGRGGNEQYF.

This chain links TRBV6-5 with TRBJ1-3, with 7 bases fitting TRBD1. Losses at the gene ends were 6 bases for V and 2 bases for J; bases not matched to a gene: 7. CDR1 is MNHEY, CDR2 SVGAGI, per germline. The length of the CDR3 is 15 residues. CDR3: CASSSVQGAGNTIYF. The CDR3 nucleotides are TGTGCCAGCAGCTCGGTCCAGGGGGCTGGAAACACCATATATTTT.

J is TRBJ2-7 and V is TRBV30; D unresolved. Trimming left V 3 bases short and J 0 bases short, with 12 bases between. CDR3 length equals 14 residues. Germline CDR1 reads GTSNPN; CDR2 reads SVGIG (reference sequence). CDR3 bases: TGTGCCTGGAGCCCTCTTCAGAGCTCCTACGAGCAGTACTTC. Its translation: CAWSPLQSSYEQYF.

This chain connects TRBV19 to TRBJ2-5; TRBD2 aligns across 9 bases. Germline CDR1 and CDR2: LNHDA and SQIVND (reference sequence). The CDR3 runs 13 residues. Trimming took 5 bases from V and 5 from J; bases not matched to a gene: 3. The CDR3 DNA sequence: TGTGCCAGTAGTGCTAGCGGGACGGAGACCCAGTACTTC. Translating it yields CASSASGTETQYF.

This clonotype was counted only a few times. The gene calls are TRBV7-2 and TRBJ2-7, with a weak D call TRBD1 (6 bases). Germline CDR1 reads SGHTA; CDR2 reads FQGNSA. This CDR3 is built from 12 residues. Between the trimmed V and J ends, which lost 4 bases and 3 bases, there was a span of 7 bases. The CDR3 sequence: CASSSQGYEQYF. The CDR3 coding sequence is TGTGCCAGCAGCTCACAGGGCTACGAGCAGTACTTC.

This clonotype was seen only a few times. This chain joins TRBV6-5 and TRBJ2-2; TRBD1 matches 9 bases. Looked up from germline, CDR1 is MNHEY and CDR2 is SVGAGI. Unmatched junction bases numbered 12, after V lost 8 bases and J lost 5 bases. The CDR3 spans 16 residues. The CDR3 reads CASSPSGTGSTGELFF. The CDR3 coding sequence is TGTGCCAGCTCCCCTTCCGGGACAGGGTCGACCGGGGAGCTGTTTTTT.

Notes on this clonotype: The DNA is left out, because the CDR3 cannot be placed on it with certainty; the CDR3 is given as TCRdb lists it. V is TRBV13 and J is TRBJ1-2; the listed D gene, TRBD1, was not tested against the DNA. The CDR3 is 20 amino acids long, termini counted. CDR1 and CDR2 (germline): PRHDT, FYEKMQ (reference sequence). CDR3 in amino acids: CASRATGTALTMATPSGYTF.

This clonotype was recorded once. The gene calls are TRBV20-1 and TRBJ2-7; 12 bases are shared with TRBD2. This CDR3 region has 14 residues. Trimming at V came to 0 bases and at J to 6 bases, leaving 3 bases not matched to a gene. CDR1 and CDR2 (germline): DFQATT, SNEGSKA (reference sequence). CDR3 protein: CSARDGLAGSEQYF. The DNA for the CDR3 is TGCAGTGCTAGAGATGGACTAGCGGGGTCCGAGCAGTACTTC.

This chain uses TRBV7-3 with TRBJ1-6; D not certain. The V gene lost 4 bases and the J gene lost 3 bases, with 4 bases spanning the gap. The CDR3 has 13 amino acids. CDR1 SGHTA and CDR2 FQGTGA come from the germline V gene. The CDR3 spells CASSSSYNSPLHF. Here the CDR3 DNA reads TGTGCCAGCAGCTCCAGCTATAATTCACCCCTCCACTTT.

This chain joins TRBV6-5 and TRBJ1-2; 7 positions agree with TRBD1. The germline gives CDR1 MNHEY, CDR2 SVGAGI. V lost 5 bases and J lost 6; bases outside the gene matches: 6. The CDR3 sequence is 13 residues long. CDR3 sequence reads: CASSTGQSDGYTF. The CDR3 bases are TGTGCCAGCAGTACGGGACAGAGCGATGGCTACACCTTC.

The J gene is TRBJ2-7, the V gene TRBV7-2; D might be TRBD1 or TRBD2, each matching 5 bases. V was cut by 5 bases and J by 1 base, with 15 bases left in between. The CDR3 has 15 amino acids. The germline gives CDR1 SGHTA, CDR2 FQGNSA. CDR3 coding DNA: TGTGCCAGCAGCGCCTCGGGACGTAATTCCTACGAGCAGTACTTC. Its translation is CASSASGRNSYEQYF. The complete variable domain, with remaining parts taken from reference TRBV7-2 and TRBJ2-7, reads GAGVSQSPSNKVTEKGKDVELRCDPISGHTALYWYRQSLGQGLEFLIYFQGNSAPDKSGLPSDRFSAERTGGSVSTLTIQRTQQEDSAVYLCASSASGRNSYEQYFGPGTRLTVT.

The chain links TRBV20-1 to TRBJ1-4, with a possible D match to TRBD1 (6 bases). Germline assignment: CDR1 DFQATT and CDR2 SNEGSKA (reference sequence). The CDR3 consists of 14 residues. Deletions cut 2 bases from V and 6 bases from J, with 13 bases between. The DNA of the CDR3 is TGCAGTGCTAGATATCGCACAGGGTATGAAAAACTGTTTTTT. As protein: CSARYRTGYEKLFF.

V gene TRBV28 combines with J gene TRBJ2-7, with D possibly TRBD2 on 6 matching bases. Germline values: CDR1 MDHEN, CDR2 SYDVKM. Between the trimmed V and J ends, which lost 5 bases and 1 base, there was a span of 9 bases. This CDR3 region has 13 residues. This CDR3 reads CASSGGVSYEQYF. In DNA form, the CDR3 reads TGTGCCAGCAGTGGAGGGGTGTCCTACGAGCAGTACTTC.

This clonotype has more than one count but fewer than ten. V gene TRBV7-2 combines with J gene TRBJ1-4; D is uncertain. Germline V gene lookup returns CDR1 SGHTA and CDR2 FQGNSA. Trimming removed 2 bases from V and 5 bases from J, with 9 bases in between. The CDR3 is made up of 14 amino acids. CDR3 coding DNA: TGTGCCAGCAGCTTATTAGTCGGGAATGAAAAACTGTTTTTT. Encoded protein: CASSLLVGNEKLFF.

This clonotype came up once. The chain employs TRBV30 and TRBJ1-3; D unresolved. Germline assignment: CDR1 GTSNPN and CDR2 SVGIG (reference sequence). The CDR3 has 13 residues. The V gene lost 5 bases and the J gene lost 0 bases, with 8 bases spanning the gap. In DNA, the CDR3 is TGTGCCTGGTACTATGACTCTGGAAACACCATATATTTT. This translates into CAWYYDSGNTIYF.

The chain uses TRBV19 and TRBJ1-6; a weak D match, TRBD1 (5 bases). Looked up from germline, CDR1 is LNHDA and CDR2 is SQIVND (reference sequence). V lost 3 bases and J 11 bases, leaving 11 bases between the germline ends. This CDR3 spans 13 amino acids. DNA for the CDR3: TGTGCCAGTAGTATGATGGGGGGGACACCCCTCCACTTT. It yields the protein CASSMMGGTPLHF.

The rearrangement joins TRBV13 to TRBJ2-7, with a tentative D call TRBD1 (6 bases). V was pared by 2 bases and J by 3 bases, with 11 bases between. Germline lookup yields CDR1 PRHDT and CDR2 FYEKMQ (reference sequence). This CDR3 has 14 residues. The CDR3 protein is CASSLMVGGYEQYF. Written as DNA, the CDR3 is TGTGCCAGCAGCTTAATGGTAGGGGGCTACGAGCAGTACTTC.

The J gene is TRBJ1-6, the V gene TRBV20-1, with D perhaps matching TRBD1 (5 bases). This CDR3 has 14 amino acids. V was clipped by 0 bases and J by 9 bases, with 12 bases between them. Looked up from germline, CDR1 is DFQATT and CDR2 is SNEGSKA (reference sequence). The CDR3 DNA reads as TGCAGTGCTAGAGATCCAGGGAATGGTTCACCCCTCCACTTT. This codes for CSARDPGNGSPLHF.

This CDR3 reads CASSPTASGSAFYEQYF. The CDR3, as DNA: TGTGCCAGCAGCCCCACAGCTAGCGGGAGTGCGTTTTACGAGCAGTACTTC. The chain has TRBV7-2 and TRBJ2-7, with 10 bases aligning to TRBD2. Germline-derived CDR1 and CDR2 are SGHTA and FQGNSA. This CDR3 comprises 17 residues. The V and J ends lost 5 bases and 4 bases, in that order; junction bases with no gene match: 14.

This clonotype came up a few times. The CDR3 here is CAWSVGDSSGNTIYF. The CDR3 region has the DNA TGTGCCTGGAGTGTGGGGGACAGCTCTGGAAACACCATATATTTT. The chain links TRBV30 to TRBJ1-3, with TRBD1 matching 7 bases. Germline V gene data show CDR1 as GTSNPN and CDR2 as SVGIG (reference sequence). Unmatched junction bases numbered 2, after V lost 0 bases and J lost 0 bases. The CDR3 is made up of 15 amino acids.

The chain employs TRBV15 and TRBJ1-2, with D unresolved. Germline V lookup: CDR1 LNHNV, CDR2 YYDKDF (reference sequence). The CDR3 sequence is 12 residues long. Trimming pared 8 bases from V and 5 bases from J, leaving 12 bases between. CDR3 sequence reads: CATSWGGYGYTF. The CDR3 DNA reads as TGTGCCACCTCTTGGGGAGGGTATGGCTACACCTTC. Looking up the rest from reference TRBV15 and TRBJ1-2 gives the full variable domain: DAMVIQNPRYQVTQFGKPVTLSCSQTLNHNVMYWYQQKSSQAPKLLFHYYDKDFNNEADTPDNFQSRRPNTSFCFLDIRSPGLGDTAMYLCATSWGGYGYTFGSGTRLTVV.

This clonotype was observed a few times. The chain combines TRBV7-9 with TRBJ1-1; D gene unclear. The V gene's germline CDR1 is SEHNR and CDR2 FQNEAQ (reference sequence). This CDR3 has 11 amino acids. V was cut by 3 bases and J by 7 bases, with 6 bases left in between. CDR3 loop: CASSFRVEAFF. The CDR3 bases are TGTGCCAGCAGCTTTAGGGTTGAAGCTTTCTTT.

The chain is built from TRBV6-5 and TRBJ2-6; TRBD1 matches 9 bases. This CDR3 is built from 17 residues. Per germline, CDR1 MNHEY and CDR2 SVGAGI. The J segment lost 0 bases and the V segment lost 5 bases, leaving 5 bases of the junction unmatched. The CDR3 protein is CASSVGQGVSGANVLTF. DNA for the CDR3: TGTGCCAGCAGTGTGGGACAGGGAGTCTCTGGGGCCAACGTCCTGACTTTC.

The chain combines TRBV29-1 with TRBJ1-4, with D perhaps matching TRBD1 (5 bases). Germline CDR1 is SQVTM and CDR2 is ANQGSEA. This CDR3 comprises 14 residues. The germline V and J ends were trimmed by 4 bases and 6 bases, with 15 bases remaining between them. The CDR3 loop is CSVGMRGWHEKLFF. The DNA for the CDR3 is TGCAGCGTTGGCATGAGGGGTTGGCATGAAAAACTGTTTTTT.

The chain joins TRBV27 to TRBJ2-7; 12 positions match TRBD2. The CDR3 is made up of 14 amino acids. Germline V lookup: CDR1 MNHEY, CDR2 SMNVEV (reference sequence). Trimming removed 6 bases from V and 1 base from J; junction bases left unmatched: 1. The CDR3 DNA follows: TGTGCCAGCAGGCTAGCGGGAGGGTCCTACGAGCAGTACTTC. It is translated as CASRLAGGSYEQYF.